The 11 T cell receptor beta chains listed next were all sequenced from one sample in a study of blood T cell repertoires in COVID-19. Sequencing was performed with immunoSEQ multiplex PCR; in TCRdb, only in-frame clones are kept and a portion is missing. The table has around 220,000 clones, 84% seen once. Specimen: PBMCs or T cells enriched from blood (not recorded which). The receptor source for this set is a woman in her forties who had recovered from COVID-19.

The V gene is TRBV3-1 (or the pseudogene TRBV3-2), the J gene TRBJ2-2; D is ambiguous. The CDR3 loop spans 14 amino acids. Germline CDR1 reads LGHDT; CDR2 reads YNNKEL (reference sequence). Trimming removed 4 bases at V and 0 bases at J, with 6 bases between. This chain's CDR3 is CASSRASNTGELFF. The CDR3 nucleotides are TGTGCCAGCAGCCGCGCCTCGAACACCGGGGAGCTGTTTTTT.

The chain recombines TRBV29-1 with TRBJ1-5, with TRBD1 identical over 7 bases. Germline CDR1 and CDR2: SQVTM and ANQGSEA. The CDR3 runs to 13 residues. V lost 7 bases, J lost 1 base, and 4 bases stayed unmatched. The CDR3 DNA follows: TGCAGCGCTCAGACAGGGAGCAATCAGCCCCAGCATTTT. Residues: CSAQTGSNQPQHF.

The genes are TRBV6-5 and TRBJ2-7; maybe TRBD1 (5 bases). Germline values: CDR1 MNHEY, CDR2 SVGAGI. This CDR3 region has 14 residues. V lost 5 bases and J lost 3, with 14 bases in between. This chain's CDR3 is CASSHPKGNYEQYV. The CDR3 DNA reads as TGTGCCAGCAGTCACCCCAAGGGGAACTACGAGCAGTACGTC.

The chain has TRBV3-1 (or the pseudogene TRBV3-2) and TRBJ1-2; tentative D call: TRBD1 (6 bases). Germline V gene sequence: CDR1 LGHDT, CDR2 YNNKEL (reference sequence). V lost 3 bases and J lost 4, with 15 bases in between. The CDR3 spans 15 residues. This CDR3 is CASSHSTGEGYGYTF. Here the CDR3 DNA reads TGTGCCAGCAGCCACTCGACAGGAGAGGGCTATGGCTACACCTTC.

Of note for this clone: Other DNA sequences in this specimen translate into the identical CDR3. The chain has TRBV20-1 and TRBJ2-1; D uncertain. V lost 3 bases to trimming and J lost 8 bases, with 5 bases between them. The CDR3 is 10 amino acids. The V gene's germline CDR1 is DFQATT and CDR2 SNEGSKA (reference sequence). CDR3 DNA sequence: TGCAGTGCTAGCGGTGATGAGCAGTTCTTC. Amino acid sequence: CSASGDEQFF.

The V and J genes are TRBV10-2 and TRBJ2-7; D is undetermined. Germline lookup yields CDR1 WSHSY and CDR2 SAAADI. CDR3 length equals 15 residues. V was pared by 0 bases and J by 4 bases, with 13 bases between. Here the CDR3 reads CASSESSLTPYEQYF. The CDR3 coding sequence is TGCGCCAGCAGTGAGTCGAGCCTCACCCCGTACGAGCAGTACTTC.

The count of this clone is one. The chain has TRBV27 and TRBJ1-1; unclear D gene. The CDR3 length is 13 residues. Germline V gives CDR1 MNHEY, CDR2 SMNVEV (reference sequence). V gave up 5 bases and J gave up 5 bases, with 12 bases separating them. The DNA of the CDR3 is TGTGCCAGCAGTCATAACGGGGTAACTGAAGCTTTCTTT. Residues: CASSHNGVTEAFF.

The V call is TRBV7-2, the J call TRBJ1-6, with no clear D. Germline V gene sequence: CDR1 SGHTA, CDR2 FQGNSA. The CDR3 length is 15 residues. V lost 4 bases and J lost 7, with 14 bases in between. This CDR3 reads CASSYEAPPNSPLHF. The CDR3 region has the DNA TGTGCCAGCAGCTACGAGGCACCTCCGAATTCACCCCTCCACTTT.

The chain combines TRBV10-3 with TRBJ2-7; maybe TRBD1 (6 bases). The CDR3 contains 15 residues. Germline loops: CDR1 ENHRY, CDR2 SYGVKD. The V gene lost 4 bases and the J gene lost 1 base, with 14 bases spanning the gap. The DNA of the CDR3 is TGTGCCATCAGTGGACCCCCGGGACAATCCTACGAGCAGTACTTC. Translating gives CAISGPPGQSYEQYF.

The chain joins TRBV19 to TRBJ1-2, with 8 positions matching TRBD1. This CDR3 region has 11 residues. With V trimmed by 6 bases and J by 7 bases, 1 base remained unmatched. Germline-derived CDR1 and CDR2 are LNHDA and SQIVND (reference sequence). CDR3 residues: CASRQGGGYTF. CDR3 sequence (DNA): TGTGCCAGTAGACAGGGGGGTGGCTACACCTTC.

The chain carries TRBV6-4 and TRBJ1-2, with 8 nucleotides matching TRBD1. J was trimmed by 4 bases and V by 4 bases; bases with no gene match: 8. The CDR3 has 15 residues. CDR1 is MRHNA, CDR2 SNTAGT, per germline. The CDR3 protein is CASSASGGAGYGYTF. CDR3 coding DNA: TGTGCCAGCAGTGCCTCAGGGGGCGCGGGCTATGGCTACACCTTC.